Sequencing of this T cell receptor (beta chain) was carried out in a study of naive and memory T cell subsets. General study findings and limits: Over 85% of naive TCR sequences appeared only once, unlike memory subsets.

V was trimmed by 3 bases and J by 2 bases, leaving 11 bases between them. CDR1 is LNHDA and CDR2 is SQIVND in the germline V gene (reference sequence). The CDR3 covers 15 residues. An equimolar mix of two oligonucleotides served as the beta constant-region primer for TRBC1 and TRBC2. A 12-nucleotide UMI and the SP2 primer were added to the cDNA 3' end by oligonucleotide ligation. A single record per CDR3 protein comes from TCRdb applying MiXCR to the UMI-ligation and nested PCR reads. Of about 150,000 distinct CDR3 sequences listed, about a sixth were seen once; the top ten hold roughly 0.14%. Cells stained for CD3, CD4, CD8, CD45RA, CD27 and viability were sorted into four CD45RA/CD27 subsets. On this clonotype: As yet, its antigen is unknown.

The sequenced material came from naive CD4+ T cells from blood. The chain employs TRBV19 and TRBJ1-5; D is undetermined. The clonotype comes from a human donor in good health. The DNA of the CDR3 is TGTGCCAGTAGTATCGGAGGGCCCGGCAATCAGCCCCAGCATTTT. Translating it yields CASSIGGPGNQPQHF.